The sequence of this T cell receptor beta chain was determined in a study of sequential checkpoint blockade in melanoma (dated by TCRdb to about 2019). Study-wide context: In a 1:1 randomization, patients received either first-line nivolumab then ipilimumab (arm A) or ipilimumab then nivolumab (arm B). DNA from some 89 melanoma tumor samples collected before treatment underwent TCRbeta immunosequencing. Around 20 patients had matched tumor biopsies taken before treatment and at week 13, after single-agent nivolumab (arm A) or ipilimumab (arm B). Both trial sequences were followed by maintenance nivolumab. In roughly 80% of the matched pre- and post-treatment tumor biopsy pairs, both biopsies came from the same lesion.

In the paper's terms, the treatment or condition label means: randomized to nivolumab then ipilimumab (arm A) or the reverse (arm B). None of the patients in the trial had previously been given DNA-damaging chemotherapy. The samples were obtained from melanoma patients enrolled in CheckMate 064, an open-label, randomized phase II trial testing sequential checkpoint blockade. Tumor TCR sequencing used genomic DNA from formalin-fixed paraffin-embedded (FFPE) tissue samples. TCRbeta CDR3 regions were immunosequenced from genomic DNA with the immunoSEQ Assay. Genomic DNA was amplified by bias-controlled multiplex PCR before high-throughput sequencing. On the study's bioinformatics: To quantify the absolute abundance of each unique TCRbeta CDR3 region, the sequences were collapsed and filtered. Clonality, defined as 1 minus Pielou's evenness, was calculated using only productive rearrangements. Tumor T-cell fraction was calculated by normalizing TCRbeta template counts to the amount of usable DNA, which was estimated from several housekeeping genes. A previously published method was used to identify clones with significantly greater frequencies in on-treatment samples than in baseline samples. As stored in TCRdb, this immuneACCESS dataset retains in-frame rearrangements with V and J assigned. A fraction of the clones does not appear; measured against another copy, unresolved V genes explain less than half of the discrepancy, and the remainder lacks a known reason. For V, J and clone size, that table is used; D and trimming come from the DNA. This sample is represented by approximately 6,000 clones; about 24% of them were singletons. Together, the top ten hold 8.1% of the sample.

A few counts support this clone. This clone's antigen is unknown. Per-nucleotide qualities are absent, and no much larger clonotype sits a single base away. The germline ends are 5 bases apart after V is trimmed by 5 bases and J by 2 bases. Measured from the cysteine to the phenylalanine, the CDR3 is 12 residues long. The sequence is cut down to CDR3 DNA, 36 bases in frame from base 1. The germline V gene gives CDR1 as MNHGY and CDR2 as SAAAGT. The investigation overall reported the following: Within-arm analyses of tumor T-cell fraction were limited by small sample sizes and reduced statistical power. Clinical benefit was about 30 times more likely to be achieved by patients whose tumor T-cell fraction and clonality increased by week 13. In the nivolumab-first arm (arm A), an association was found between pretreatment tumor TIL clonality and response (P = .04). The model for predicting response that combines TCR metrics with mutation burden needs to be validated in larger, independent patient cohorts. Tumor T-cell fraction and clonality correlated with PD-L1 staining and CD8+ T-cell counts but not with mutational load.

The origin of this receptor is a human donor with melanoma. The input for sequencing was tumor tissue (inferred from file names), taken from a patient given nivolumab and ipilimumab in sequence. The chain is encoded by TRBV6-8 joined to TRBJ2-3, with no confident D gene call. DNA sequence: TGTGCCAGCAGTACACCCACAGATACGCAGTATTTT. Its amino acids are CASSTPTDTQYF.